The 18 T cell receptor beta chains presented below share a single source sample, sequenced in a study of blood T cell repertoires in COVID-19. Measured with immunoSEQ multiplex PCR; TCRdb has only the in-frame clones, and not every one. Seen here are 350,000 to 450,000 clones, about 90% observed once, and the top ten hold 0.95% to 1.5%. Sequencing was carried out using peripheral blood. The receptors stem from a man between 40 and 49 years old with acute or convalescent COVID-19.

This chain connects TRBV2 to TRBJ2-5; possibly TRBD1 for D (6 bases). V was shortened by 5 bases and J by 5 bases, with 15 bases between the two germline ends. The CDR3 sequence is 14 residues long. Germline V CDR1 and CDR2: SNHLY, FYNNEI. CDR3 residues: CASSFNSGVETQYF. CDR3 nucleotide sequence: TGTGCCAGCAGTTTTAATTCAGGGGTCGAGACCCAGTACTTC.

J is TRBJ1-5 and V is TRBV28, with unresolved D. Germline V gene data show CDR1 as MDHEN and CDR2 as SYDVKM. The CDR3 spans 14 residues. Trimming removed 5 bases at V and 1 base at J, with 9 bases between. CDR3: CASSGLGSNQPQHF. CDR3 DNA: TGTGCCAGCAGTGGGTTGGGCAGCAATCAGCCCCAGCATTTT.

The gene calls are TRBV27 and TRBJ2-2; 13 bases are a match to TRBD2. The V gene's germline CDR1 is MNHEY and CDR2 SMNVEV (reference sequence). The CDR3 loop spans 16 amino acids. The V gene end was trimmed by 6 bases and the J gene end by 7 bases; junction bases not matched to a gene: 8. The DNA of the CDR3 is TGTGCCAGCAGCCCGGGACTAGCGGGAAAGTACGGGGAGCTGTTTTTT. It codes for CASSPGLAGKYGELFF.

The chain recombines TRBV6-5 with TRBJ2-7, with D maybe TRBD1 (7 bases). This CDR3 comprises 14 residues. The ends were cut back, 5 bases at V and 4 bases at J, with 15 bases in the middle. Germline values: CDR1 MNHEY, CDR2 SVGAGI. The CDR3 loop is CASSRGDSYYEQYF. DNA of the CDR3: TGTGCCAGCAGTAGGGGGGACAGCTATTACGAGCAGTACTTC.

The rearrangement uses TRBV6-5 and TRBJ2-3; D is unclear. Germline-derived CDR1 and CDR2 are MNHEY and SVGAGI. The CDR3 length is 15 residues. The V end was cut by 0 bases, the J end by 5 bases, with 12 bases between. CDR3 nucleotides: TGTGCCAGCAGTTACTCGAGTCTAGGAAGAGATACGCAGTATTTT. It specifies CASSYSSLGRDTQYF.

J is TRBJ1-5 and V is TRBV9, with 8 bases aligning to TRBD1. Losses at the gene ends were 2 bases for V and 6 bases for J; bases not matched to a gene: 4. Germline V lookup: CDR1 SGDLS, CDR2 YYNGEE. CDR3 length equals 14 residues. The CDR3, as DNA: TGTGCCAGCAGCGTTGCCCAGGGGGCTCAGCCCCAGCATTTT. This sequence encodes CASSVAQGAQPQHF.

This sequence joins TRBV30 and TRBJ2-5, with 9 nucleotides matching TRBD2. V was pared by 4 bases and J by 5 bases, with 11 bases of the junction left unmatched. The CDR3 is 15 amino acids. In germline, CDR1 is GTSNPN, CDR2 SVGIG (reference sequence). CDR3 residues: CAWNPAGGYGETQYF. DNA for the CDR3: TGTGCCTGGAATCCGGCGGGGGGGTATGGGGAGACCCAGTACTTC.

V usage is TRBV30 and J usage is TRBJ1-4; 8 bases agree with TRBD1. The CDR3 totals 14 residues. Looked up from germline, CDR1 is GTSNPN and CDR2 is SVGIG (reference sequence). V shed 0 bases, J shed 4 bases, and the junction held 1 base outside the gene matches. CDR3 residues: CAWSVQGDNEKLFF. Written as DNA, the CDR3 is TGTGCCTGGAGTGTACAGGGGGATAATGAAAAACTGTTTTTT.

The V call is TRBV28, the J call TRBJ2-3; 10 positions agree with TRBD2. The junction had 9 bases not matched to a gene; V was cut back by 3 bases and J by 3 bases. Germline values: CDR1 MDHEN, CDR2 SYDVKM. This CDR3 has 17 residues. CDR3 DNA: TGTGCCAGCAGTTTTAGCGGGAGGAGGGCCAGGACAGATACGCAGTATTTT. Its translation: CASSFSGRRARTDTQYF.

The chain recombines TRBV2 with TRBJ1-5, with 7 positions matching TRBD1. With V trimmed by 1 base and J by 2 bases, 5 bases remained unmatched. The CDR3 is 16 residues long. Per germline, CDR1 SNHLY and CDR2 FYNNEI. CDR3 amino acids: CASSEEGARGNQPQHF. CDR3 bases: TGTGCCAGCAGTGAAGAGGGGGCCAGGGGCAATCAGCCCCAGCATTTT.

The CDR3 loop is CAWRDREGQPQHF. CDR3 nucleotide sequence: TGTGCCTGGAGGGACAGGGAGGGTCAGCCCCAGCATTTT. This chain uses TRBV30 with TRBJ1-5; 8 bases are shared with TRBD1. The CDR3 runs to 13 residues. CDR1 GTSNPN and CDR2 SVGIG come from the germline V gene (reference sequence). The V gene end was trimmed by 3 bases and the J gene end by 6 bases; junction bases not matched to a gene: 4.

The V call is TRBV9, the J call TRBJ2-7, with 8 bases matching TRBD1. Per the germline V gene, CDR1 is SGDLS and CDR2 is YYNGEE. The CDR3 consists of 16 residues. The trim removed 3 bases at V and 6 bases at J, leaving 14 bases unmatched. The chain's CDR3 is CASSGHWTGKRIEQYF. The CDR3 nucleotides read TGTGCCAGCAGCGGACACTGGACAGGGAAGAGGATCGAGCAGTACTTC.

The chain has TRBV2 and TRBJ2-7, with D tentatively TRBD1 (6 bases). The CDR3 is 16 residues long. Germline lookup yields CDR1 SNHLY and CDR2 FYNNEI. The V gene lost 2 bases and the J gene lost 2 bases, with 16 bases spanning the gap. CDR3 protein: CASSEFRLQGTYEQYF. The CDR3 bases are TGTGCCAGCAGTGAATTCCGACTACAGGGTACCTACGAGCAGTACTTC.

This clone was recorded once. The CDR3 DNA reads as TGTGCCAGCAGCCAAGAGACAGGTCTCTGGGATACGCAGTATTTT. Translation gives CASSQETGLWDTQYF. The J gene is TRBJ2-3, the V gene TRBV14, with D maybe TRBD1 (6 bases). The CDR3 sequence is 15 residues long. The germline V and J ends were trimmed by 0 bases and 6 bases, with 13 bases remaining between them. Germline assignment: CDR1 SGHDN and CDR2 FVKESK.

This clone was picked up a small number of times. The chain recombines TRBV28 with TRBJ2-1; 9 positions agree with TRBD2. V shed 5 bases, J shed 2 bases, and the junction held 7 bases outside the gene matches. Germline loops: CDR1 MDHEN, CDR2 SYDVKM. The CDR3 contains 16 residues. CDR3: CASSRSGGATYNEQFF. DNA for the CDR3: TGTGCCAGCAGTCGTAGCGGGGGTGCGACCTACAATGAGCAGTTCTTC.

The chain carries TRBV4-1 and TRBJ2-5; 7 positions match TRBD1. Germline-derived CDR1 and CDR2 are MGHRA and YSYEKL. The CDR3 length is 15 residues. The J segment lost 1 base and the V segment lost 1 base, leaving 3 bases of the junction unmatched. The CDR3 region has the DNA TGCGCCAGCAGCCAAGTGAGGGGGCTCCAAGAGACCCAGTACTTC. Translation gives CASSQVRGLQETQYF.

The DNA of the CDR3 is TGTGCCAGCAGGGACAGGGGGAGGGAGACCCAGTACTTC. This translates into CASRDRGRETQYF. The chain is built from TRBV6-5 and TRBJ2-5; TRBD1 aligns across 10 bases. Trimming cost V 6 bases and J 5 bases; bases outside gene matches: 3. Per the germline V gene, CDR1 is MNHEY and CDR2 is SVGAGI. The CDR3 is 13 amino acids.

The J gene is TRBJ2-1, the V gene TRBV5-4; TRBD2 matches at 11 bases. From germline, CDR1 is SGHNT and CDR2 YYREEE (reference sequence). CDR3 length: 15 amino acids. V was clipped by 0 bases and J by 6 bases; unmatched bases: 2. CDR3 DNA sequence: TGTGCCAGCAGCTTGGTTAGCGGGGGGGTCAATGAGCAGTTCTTC. Its protein product is CASSLVSGGVNEQFF.